This TCR beta chain was captured in a study of a mutant IDH1 vaccine in newly diagnosed glioma. Study at large: Vaccination started 4-6 weeks after radiotherapy alone, or with temozolomide cycles. Whole-study results and caveats: Changes in the top peripheral T cell clonotypes seemingly had no bearing on pseudoprogression.

TCRdb keeps only in-frame clones here, not all; method: immunoSEQ multiplex PCR. The table records some 60,000 clones, 85% to 90% of them present only once. A note on this clone: The antigen remains undetermined.

Time point indicated: week 23, last vaccination. A single vaccine dose contained 300 ug of mutant IDH1 20-mer peptide, and topical imiquimod was used with it. The germline gives CDR1 SEHNR, CDR2 FQNEAQ (reference sequence). The CDR3 consists of 14 residues. Deletions cut 8 bases from V and 2 bases from J, with 15 bases between. The input for sequencing was PBMCs, taken from a glioma patient whose treatment included an IDH1 peptide vaccine. The gene calls are TRBV7-9 and TRBJ1-1, with D possibly being TRBD1 (5 bases). The sequence was obtained from a man between 40 and 49 years old with glioma. CDR3 region: CASATRGGNTEAFF. The CDR3 bases are TGTGCCAGCGCCACAAGGGGCGGTAACACTGAAGCTTTCTTT.